This TCR beta chain was sequenced in a study of blood T cell repertoires in COVID-19. Overall study: Specimens from acute and convalescent COVID-19 originated in the United States, Italy and Spain. From T cells, B-cell-depleted T cells, or PBMCs came the material, which was cDNA or gDNA.

The authors' processing: The authors estimated nucleated cell counts from reference gene primer amplification. Assay used: immunoSEQ multiplex PCR; TCRdb lists only in-frame clones, some missing. V, J and clone size derive from that table, while D and trimming were established from the DNA sequence. Here the sample spans hundreds of thousands of clones, around 82% being singletons. CDR1 is LNHNV, CDR2 YYDKDF, per germline (reference sequence). The J segment lost 7 bases and the V segment lost 2 bases, leaving 12 bases of the junction unmatched. This CDR3 is 16 amino acids long. Specimen: peripheral blood. The chain uses TRBV15 and TRBJ1-1; 8 bases are a match to TRBD1. This TCR was recovered from a woman older than 75 with active or convalescent COVID-19. The CDR3 reads CATSRSPGGLEGEAFF. CDR3 DNA sequence: TGTGCCACCAGCAGATCCCCAGGGGGCCTCGAGGGTGAAGCTTTCTTT.